This T cell receptor beta chain was sequenced in a study of shared clonotypes between healthy human individuals. This CDR3 is built from 14 residues. V lost 5 bases, J lost 5 bases, and 4 bases stayed unmatched. CDR1 SEHNR and CDR2 FQNEAQ come from the germline V gene (reference sequence). This clone was counted a single time. The authors distributed each subset's genomic DNA evenly over several immunoSEQ plates. Assay: immunoSEQ multiplex PCR; the TCRdb copy retains only in-frame clones and omits some. The data contain about 2,500,000 clones, around nine tenths of them singletons. Sample: naive CD4+ T cells sorted from blood. As for subset: CD45RA+ positively selected. The chain employs TRBV7-9 and TRBJ2-5, with 11 bases identical to TRBD1. This clonotype was obtained from a man between 18 and 29 years old in good health. In DNA, the CDR3 is TGTGCCAGCAGCGCCGGGACAGGGGGGGAGACCCAGTACTTC. Translating it yields CASSAGTGGETQYF.